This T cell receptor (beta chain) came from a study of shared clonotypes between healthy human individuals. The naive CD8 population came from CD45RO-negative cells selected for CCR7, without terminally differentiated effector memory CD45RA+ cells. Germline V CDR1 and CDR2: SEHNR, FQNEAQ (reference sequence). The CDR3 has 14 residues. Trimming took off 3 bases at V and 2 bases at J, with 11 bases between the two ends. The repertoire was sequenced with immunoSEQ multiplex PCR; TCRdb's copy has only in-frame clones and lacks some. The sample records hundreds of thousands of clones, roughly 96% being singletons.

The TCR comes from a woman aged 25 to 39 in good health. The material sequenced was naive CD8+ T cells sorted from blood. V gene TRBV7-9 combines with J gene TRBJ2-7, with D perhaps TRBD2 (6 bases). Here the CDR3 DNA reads TGTGCCAGCAGCTTGGGAGGAGGACCCTACGAGCAGTACTTC. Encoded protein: CASSLGGGPYEQYF.